Following are 20 T cell receptor beta chains from one sample sequenced in a study of blood T cell repertoires in COVID-19 (dated by TCRdb to the early 2020s). Library prep was done by the immunoSEQ multiplex PCR assay. TCRdb took over this immuneACCESS table, retaining in-frame rearrangements with V and J assigned. Such tables are incomplete; in checked studies, under half of the missing clones stem from an unresolved V gene, and the remainder is unexplained. This sample lists around 250,000 clones; approximately 89% were detected once. Jointly, the top ten make up around 3.1% of the sample. The sample was PBMCs or T cells enriched from blood (not recorded which). Every receptor here comes from a woman in her thirties or forties who had been exposed to COVID-19.

J is TRBJ2-7 and V is TRBV19; 11 nucleotides align to TRBD2. Germline CDR1 and CDR2: LNHDA and SQIVND (reference sequence). Trimming cost V 8 bases and J 6 bases; bases outside gene matches: 12. The CDR3 loop spans 15 amino acids. In DNA, the CDR3 is TGTGCCAGTCCCCTTGATAGCGGGAGGGCCCTCGAGCAGTACGTC. Encoded protein: CASPLDSGRALEQYV.

This rearrangement joins TRBV7-9 to TRBJ1-2; 9 bases match TRBD1. With 5 bases clipped from V and 1 base from J, the junction kept 5 bases outside the gene matches. The CDR3 runs to 15 residues. CDR1 and CDR2 from the germline V gene are SEHNR and FQNEAQ (reference sequence). In nucleotides, the CDR3 is TGTGCCAGCAGCCCATGGACAGGGGTTAACTATGGCTACACCTTC. Translated: CASSPWTGVNYGYTF.

The rearrangement joins TRBV29-1 to TRBJ1-1; 8 nucleotides line up with TRBD1. The germline CDR1 and CDR2 sequences are SQVTM and ANQGSEA. Trimming took 7 bases from V and 1 from J; bases not matched to a gene: 2. The CDR3 is made up of 12 amino acids. The CDR3 region is CSGGQENTEAFF. In DNA form, the CDR3 reads TGCAGCGGGGGACAGGAGAACACTGAAGCTTTCTTT.

This clone is a singleton in its sample. The rearrangement links TRBV11-2 to TRBJ1-2; no definite D call. CDR1 SGHAT and CDR2 FQNNGV come from the germline V gene. The V end was cut by 5 bases, the J end by 4 bases, with 17 bases between. The CDR3 is 15 residues long. The CDR3 nucleotides read TGTGCCAGCAGCATTCCCGGGTCGGTTGCCTATGGCTACACCTTC. Its translation is CASSIPGSVAYGYTF.

The chain carries TRBV11-3 and TRBJ2-3; TRBD1 matches at 8 bases. Germline CDR1 and CDR2: SGHNT and YENEEA. The CDR3 sequence is 14 residues long. J lost 5 bases, V lost 6 bases, and 7 bases had no gene match. CDR3 residues: CASSLRGLGDTQYF. Here the CDR3 DNA reads TGTGCCAGCAGTCTCAGGGGGCTTGGAGATACGCAGTATTTT.

The J gene is TRBJ2-5, the V gene TRBV10-3, with 11 bases matching TRBD1. The V and J ends lost 0 bases and 5 bases, in that order; junction bases with no gene match: 2. Germline V gene lookup returns CDR1 ENHRY and CDR2 SYGVKD. The CDR3 is made up of 15 amino acids. The CDR3 region has the DNA TGTGCCATCAGTGAGTCGGACAGGGGGCCGGAGACCCAGTACTTC. Amino acids: CAISESDRGPETQYF.

The rearrangement links TRBV5-5 to TRBJ1-2; 7 bases are shared with TRBD1. With V trimmed by 1 base and J by 10 bases, 7 bases remained unmatched. The CDR3 contains 13 residues. CDR1 is SGHKS, CDR2 YYEKEE, per germline (reference sequence). The CDR3 sequence: CASSLWGTEHYTF. In DNA, the CDR3 is TGTGCCAGCAGCTTGTGGGGGACAGAGCACTACACCTTC. Together with reference TRBV5-5 and TRBJ1-2, the CDR3 gives the full variable domain: DAGVTQSPTHLIKTRGQQVTLRCSPISGHKSVSWYQQVLGQGPQFIFQYYEKEERGRGNFPDRFSARQFPNYSSELNVNALLLGDSALYLCASSLWGTEHYTFGSGTRLTVV.

V gene TRBV18 combines with J gene TRBJ1-2; no reliable D call. Germline V gene sequence: CDR1 KGHSH, CDR2 LQKENI. This CDR3 has 14 residues. V lost 5 bases, J lost 5 bases, and 15 bases lay in between. The CDR3 here is CASSNRLADYGYTF. CDR3 DNA sequence: TGTGCCAGCTCAAATCGCCTAGCGGATTATGGCTACACCTTC.

This clone was picked up one time. V and J are TRBV12-5 and TRBJ1-3; D perhaps matches TRBD1 (5 bases). This CDR3 has 18 residues. Trimming removed 2 bases at V and 1 base at J, with 18 bases between. From germline, CDR1 is LGHNT and CDR2 FRNRAP. CDR3 region: CASGLIPRAGRSGNTIYF. CDR3 nucleotides: TGTGCTAGTGGTTTGATTCCTCGAGCAGGGAGGTCTGGAAACACCATATATTTT.

The V call is TRBV28, the J call TRBJ1-1; D is perhaps TRBD1 (5 bases). Germline assignment: CDR1 MDHEN and CDR2 SYDVKM. Trimming stripped 9 bases from V and 0 bases from J, with 20 bases between. This CDR3 spans 16 amino acids. The CDR3 protein is CASTGGGNIMNTEAFF. The CDR3 DNA reads as TGTGCCAGTACCGGCGGGGGTAACATAATGAACACTGAAGCTTTCTTT.

The gene calls are TRBV28 and TRBJ1-1; 10 bases are shared with TRBD1. V lost 5 bases and J lost 0; bases outside the gene matches: 6. Germline CDR1 MDHEN, CDR2 SYDVKM. CDR3 length: 16 residues. The CDR3 loop is CASSGDRGPLNTEAFF. The CDR3, as DNA: TGTGCCAGCAGTGGGGACAGGGGACCCCTGAACACTGAAGCTTTCTTT.

The chain couples TRBV4-2 to TRBJ2-5, with 7 nucleotides matching TRBD1. V lost 4 bases and J lost 5; bases outside the gene matches: 10. The length of the CDR3 is 15 residues. Germline CDR1 reads LGHNA; CDR2 reads YNFKEQ. CDR3 in amino acids: CASSRRQGYMETQYF. CDR3 DNA sequence: TGTGCCAGCAGCCGCCGACAGGGTTATATGGAGACCCAGTACTTC.

This chain connects TRBV27 to TRBJ1-2, with D tentatively TRBD1 (5 bases). Trimming stripped 2 bases from V and 8 bases from J, with 9 bases between. The CDR3 consists of 12 residues. Germline lookup yields CDR1 MNHEY and CDR2 SMNVEV (reference sequence). CDR3 region: CASSLGGDGYTF. The CDR3 DNA reads as TGTGCCAGCAGTTTAGGAGGGGACGGCTACACCTTC.

The rearrangement joins TRBV28 to TRBJ1-5; D gene unclear. Germline CDR1 and CDR2: MDHEN and SYDVKM. V was cut by 2 bases and J by 1 base, with 12 bases left in between. The CDR3 sequence is 16 residues long. The CDR3 protein is CASSLLGRRSNQPQHF. The CDR3 DNA reads TGTGCCAGCAGTTTACTAGGACGGAGGAGCAATCAGCCCCAGCATTTT.

V is TRBV9 and J is TRBJ2-1; 9 bases map to TRBD1. The CDR3 is 16 amino acids. Germline V CDR1 and CDR2: SGDLS, YYNGEE. With 0 bases clipped from V and 8 bases from J, the junction kept 9 bases outside the gene matches. The CDR3 DNA reads TGTGCCAGCAGCGTAGTTGCGGGACAGGGAATACATGAGCAGTTCTTC. This translates into CASSVVAGQGIHEQFF.

J is TRBJ1-1 and V is TRBV5-8; the match to TRBD1 covers 8 bases. The junction had 4 bases not matched to a gene; V was cut back by 2 bases and J by 4 bases. The germline gives CDR1 SGHTS, CDR2 YDEGEE. This CDR3 is 14 amino acids long. Here the CDR3 DNA reads TGTGCCAGCAGCTTTCATGGACAGGGCACTGAAGCTTTCTTT. This codes for CASSFHGQGTEAFF.

The chain recombines TRBV7-6 with TRBJ1-1; the match to TRBD1 covers 9 bases. Looked up from germline, CDR1 is SGHVS and CDR2 is FNYEAQ. Trimming at V came to 3 bases and at J to 5 bases, leaving 7 bases not matched to a gene. This CDR3 is built from 15 residues. The CDR3 nucleotides read TGTGCCAGCAGCTTTACGGGACAGGGTCTAACTGAAGCTTTCTTT. It codes for CASSFTGQGLTEAFF.

This clone came up once. This chain uses TRBV4-3 with TRBJ2-5; 12 bases fit TRBD2. V was pared by 1 base and J by 5 bases, with 11 bases of the junction left unmatched. Germline lookup yields CDR1 LGHNA and CDR2 YSLEER. The CDR3 consists of 18 residues. CDR3: CASSQAGTSGPDVETQYF. As DNA, the CDR3 is TGCGCCAGCAGCCAAGCCGGGACTAGCGGGCCTGATGTGGAGACCCAGTACTTC.

The chain uses TRBV9 and TRBJ1-6; no clear D gene. V dropped 0 bases and J dropped 5 bases, with 9 bases sitting between them. CDR1 and CDR2 (germline): SGDLS, YYNGEE. This CDR3 comprises 15 residues. The CDR3 is CASSVDGPHNSPLHF. In DNA, the CDR3 is TGTGCCAGCAGCGTAGATGGCCCCCATAATTCACCCCTCCACTTT.

The V call is TRBV29-1, the J call TRBJ1-4; weak D call: TRBD1 (6 bases). V lost 0 bases to trimming and J lost 7 bases, with 9 bases between them. CDR3 length: 13 residues. Germline-derived CDR1 and CDR2 are SQVTM and ANQGSEA. CDR3 nucleotides: TGCAGCGTTGAAGAGGGACACCCTGAAAAACTGTTTTTT. Translated: CSVEEGHPEKLFF.